This TCR beta chain was captured in a study of CD8 T cells in Susac syndrome (dated by TCRdb to between 2018 and 2020). With respect to the entire study: Whether CD8+ T cell activation and differentiation in Susac syndrome was antigen driven was tested using repertoire sequencing. CD8+ T cell repertoire clonality was compared between some 12 healthy donors, some 14 Susac syndrome patients and around 16 multiple sclerosis patients. What the authors observed across the whole study: The number of individuals in the TCR sequencing and HLA analysis was acknowledged as relatively small.

Germline trimming amounts to 2 bases on V and 6 bases on J, with 2 as the count of junction bases outside the gene matches. The germline V gene (reference sequence) gives CDR1 as MNHEY and CDR2 as SMNVEV. Spanning cysteine to phenylalanine, the CDR3 consists of 15 amino acids. The sequence is cut down to CDR3 DNA, 45 bases in frame from base 1. RNA was extracted using the RNeasy kit, and about 0.45 to 1 ug of the RNA was reverse transcribed with random hexamers. The immunoSEQ multiplex PCR assay, which covers 54 Vbeta and 13 Jbeta segments, was used to amplify TCR beta CDR3 regions. To correct PCR amplification bias, a synthetic template baseline was used for both primer optimization and computational correction. On the authors' methods: Reads were annotated to V, D and J genes per IMGT and analyzed with immunoSEQ Analyzer, keeping only productive sequences. Clonality was calculated as one minus the Shannon entropy normalized by log2 of the number of productive unique sequences. Public and private clones were assessed among the 100 most prevalent clones of each patient and control. Clones were defined as Susac-specific when absent from the healthy and MS cohorts, from about 970 published viral clones and from other ImmuneACCESS disease sequences. The public reads were quality trimmed at Q25 with fastp and then assembled into clones with MiXCR by TCRdb, keeping productive beta chains. Entries are consolidated by CDR3 protein sequence, retaining the most common genes and DNA. None of the V and J calls come from the authors' own analysis; TCRdb made them. The sample has more than 150,000 distinct CDR3 sequences on record, less than 97% of them singletons. 0.15% of the sample comes from the top ten.

On this clonotype itself: This clone's antigen is unknown. The record has no base qualities; no much larger clone is one base away.

High-throughput TCR beta sequencing profiled peripheral blood CD8+ and CD4+ T cells from healthy donors, Susac syndrome patients and multiple sclerosis patients. Multiple sclerosis controls were treatment-naive patients with stable or active relapsing-remitting disease fulfilling revised McDonald criteria. Bulk CD8+ and CD4+ T cells were purified by magnetic negative isolation, while CD8+ TEMRA cells were enriched using FACS. Blood was collected in EDTA tubes and processed within 24 hours, with PBMCs isolated through density gradient centrifugation. PBMCs intended for TCR sequencing were cryopreserved in liquid nitrogen and thawed later in a water bath at 37 degrees C. The sorted or isolated CD4+, CD8+ and CD8+ TEMRA cells had a purity of 90% or higher.

The V gene is TRBV27 and the J gene is TRBJ2-1; TRBD2 lines up with 12 middle nucleotides. The sample consisted of CD8+ T cells from PBMCs. This sequence originates from a human donor with multiple sclerosis. The nucleotide sequence reads as follows: TGTGCCAGCAGTTTAGAGACTAGCGGGGGCAATGAGCAGTTCTTC. It encodes CASSLETSGGNEQFF.